This T cell receptor beta chain was identified in a study of blood T cell repertoires in COVID-19. V lost 4 bases and J lost 0, with 6 bases in between. Per germline, CDR1 SNHLY and CDR2 FYNNEI. This CDR3 spans 13 amino acids. Some clones are missing from TCRdb's copy, which holds only in-frame ones; the method was immunoSEQ multiplex PCR. The sample consists of more than 50,000 clones, about 75% of them appearing once. Material: peripheral blood. The receptor comes from a woman older than 75 with acute or convalescent COVID-19. The J gene is TRBJ2-5, the V gene TRBV2; D is uncertain. CDR3: CASSVGDQETQYF. CDR3 DNA: TGTGCCAGCAGTGTGGGCGACCAAGAGACCCAGTACTTC.